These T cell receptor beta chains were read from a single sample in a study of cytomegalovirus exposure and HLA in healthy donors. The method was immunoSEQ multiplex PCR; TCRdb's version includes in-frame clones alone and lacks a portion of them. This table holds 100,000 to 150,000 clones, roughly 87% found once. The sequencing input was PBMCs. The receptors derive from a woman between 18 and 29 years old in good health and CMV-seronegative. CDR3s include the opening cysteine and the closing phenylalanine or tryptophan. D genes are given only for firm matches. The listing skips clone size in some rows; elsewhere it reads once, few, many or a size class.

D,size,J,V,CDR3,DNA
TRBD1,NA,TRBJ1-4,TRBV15,CATSRPGTGGRNEKLFF,TGTGCCACCAGCAGGCCCGGGACAGGGGGACGAAATGAAAAACTGTTTTTT
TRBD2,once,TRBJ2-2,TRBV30,CAWGGGPATGELFF,TGTGCCTGGGGCGGGGGGCCGGCCACCGGGGAGCTGTTTTTT
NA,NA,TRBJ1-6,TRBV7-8,CASSLVQASSYNSPLHF,TGTGCCAGCAGCTTAGTACAGGCAAGCTCCTATAATTCACCCCTCCACTTT
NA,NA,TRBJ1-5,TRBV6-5,CASRPLGGVNQPQHF,TGTGCCAGCAGACCGCTCGGCGGGGTAAATCAGCCCCAGCATTTT
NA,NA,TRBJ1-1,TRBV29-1,CSVYDIEGAFF,TGCAGCGTTTACGACATCGAGGGAGCTTTCTTT
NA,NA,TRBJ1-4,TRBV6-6,CASRRTDFEKLFF,TGTGCCAGCAGACGGACTGATTTTGAAAAACTGTTTTTT
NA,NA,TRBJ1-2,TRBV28,CASSLLVTGGQAYRDGYTF,TGTGCCAGCAGTTTACTAGTCACGGGGGGCCAGGCATATCGTGATGGCTACACCTTC
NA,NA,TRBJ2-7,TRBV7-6,CASSGWSYEQYF,TGTGCCAGCTCGGGTTGGTCCTACGAGCAGTACTTC
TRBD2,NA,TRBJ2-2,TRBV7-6,CASSPSVGGGSGELFF,TGTGCCAGCAGCCCCTCCGTGGGGGGGGGTAGCGGGGAGCTGTTTTTT
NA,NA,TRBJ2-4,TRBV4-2,CASSIRVSISKNIQYF,TGTGCCAGCAGCATCAGGGTAAGTATTTCCAAAAACATTCAGTACTTC
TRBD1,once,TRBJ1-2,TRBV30,CAWGGQYPNYGYTF,TGTGCCTGGGGGGGACAGTACCCTAACTATGGCTACACCTTC
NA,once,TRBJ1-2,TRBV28,CASSSGRAGGYTF,TGTGCCAGCAGTTCAGGCAGGGCTGGTGGCTACACCTTC
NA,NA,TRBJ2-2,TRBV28,CASTRPSGGGTGELFF,TGTGCCAGCACCCGACCCTCGGGGGGCGGCACCGGGGAGCTGTTTTTT
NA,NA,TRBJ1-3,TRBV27,CASSVDGGDGNTIYF,TGTGCCAGCAGCGTGGACGGGGGGGACGGAAACACCATATATTTT
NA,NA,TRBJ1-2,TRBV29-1,CSVESVVYGYTF,TGCAGCGTTGAATCAGTGGTATATGGCTACACCTTC
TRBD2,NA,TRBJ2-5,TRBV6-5,CASSLTSGIPGETQYF,TGTGCCAGCAGTTTGACTAGCGGGATTCCCGGAGAGACCCAGTACTTC
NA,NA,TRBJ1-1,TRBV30,CAWSPEGYEAFF,TGTGCCTGGAGTCCGGAGGGTTATGAAGCTTTCTTT